These 2 T cell receptor beta chains originate from one sample sequenced in a study of PD-1 blockade in classical Hodgkin lymphoma. Following autologous stem cell transplantation, relapse occurred in every patient, and exposure to brentuximab vedotin varied. Profiling relied on immunoSEQ multiplex PCR, and the TCRdb table lists in-frame clones only, not all of them. This sample has 80,000 to 100,000 clones, with approximately 92% found just once. Sequencing was performed on peripheral blood mononuclear cells (PBMCs), taken at baseline. The receptors come from a human donor with classical Hodgkin lymphoma.

The V and J genes are TRBV19 and TRBJ2-1; 14 bases agree with TRBD2. This CDR3 region has 16 residues. The J segment lost 7 bases and the V segment lost 4 bases, leaving 6 bases of the junction unmatched. Germline CDR1 reads LNHDA; CDR2 reads SQIVND (reference sequence). CDR3 protein: CASSTHGTSGRNEQFF. The CDR3 coding sequence is TGTGCCAGTAGTACGCACGGGACTAGCGGGAGAAATGAGCAGTTCTTC.

This clone was detected only once. In DNA, the CDR3 is TGTGCCAGCAGTGCCTCGCTCTTACCAACTAATGAAAAACTGTTTTTT. It yields the protein CASSASLLPTNEKLFF. The chain joins TRBV27 to TRBJ1-4; D is uncertain. CDR3 size: 16 residues. Trimming pared 5 bases from V and 0 bases from J, leaving 13 bases between. Germline CDR1 and CDR2: MNHEY and SMNVEV (reference sequence).